This TCR beta chain was found in a study of response to subunit inactivated influenza vaccine. This clonotype occurred a few times. Its matching antigen is unknown. Findings of the study overall: It was the authors' suggestion that each seasonal influenza vaccination recruits few new T cells.

The CDR3 is made up of 12 amino acids. V gave up 8 bases and J gave up 9 bases, with 14 bases separating them. Each CDR3 protein gets one entry after TCRdb re-called the RT-PCR reads with MiXCR. Of roughly 700,000 distinct CDR3 sequences listed, roughly 14% are singletons. The V call is TRBV12-3 or TRBV12-4, the J call TRBJ2-1; D is perhaps TRBD1 or TRBD2 (5 bases each). Sequencing used PBMCs from blood, obtained around 15 days before vaccination. The receptor's source is a man aged 45-65 years who received an inactivated influenza vaccine. CDR3 nucleotides: TGTGCCAGCCGCTCCGAGGGGTTTGAGCAGTTCTTC. It encodes CASRSEGFEQFF.